This passage covers 10 T cell receptor beta chains from one sample sequenced in a study of shared clonotypes between healthy human individuals. Sequenced by immunoSEQ multiplex PCR; TCRdb stores in-frame clones only, minus some. The data contain about 2.4 million clones, 93% of them seen just once; the ten biggest clones take up roughly 0.39%. The sample comprised naive CD4+ T cells from PBMCs. Regarding subset: CD45RA+ positively selected. These receptors all come from a man younger than 35 in good health. Some clones in this sample may be carry-over from other donors' samples.

The rearrangement uses TRBV28 and TRBJ2-1; D uncertain. V gave up 6 bases and J gave up 2 bases, with 14 bases separating them. CDR1 is MDHEN and CDR2 is SYDVKM in the germline V gene. This CDR3 spans 15 amino acids. The CDR3 loop is CASSPMERPYNEQFF. For the CDR3, the DNA is TGTGCCAGCAGCCCCATGGAGCGTCCCTACAATGAGCAGTTCTTC.

The chain employs TRBV28 and TRBJ2-7; 8 bases match TRBD2. CDR3 length: 14 residues. Germline CDR1 MDHEN, CDR2 SYDVKM. V lost 7 bases and J lost 6; bases outside the gene matches: 11. In nucleotides, the CDR3 is TGTGCCAGCAAGAACGACGGGGGGGGATCCGAGCAGTACTTC. Its protein product is CASKNDGGGSEQYF.

The chain carries TRBV4-3 and TRBJ1-2; D is perhaps TRBD1 (5 bases). Germline assignment: CDR1 LGHNA and CDR2 YSLEER. The germline V and J ends were trimmed by 4 bases and 5 bases, with 20 bases remaining between them. The CDR3 is made up of 16 amino acids. The CDR3 DNA is TGCGCCAGCAGCCCAAGAGGGCAGGACCGGGGGTATGGCTACACCTTC. Encoded protein: CASSPRGQDRGYGYTF.

Concerning this clone itself: The identical CDR3 is also encoded by other nucleotide sequences in the sample. This chain connects TRBV28 to TRBJ1-5; D call uncertain. Per germline, CDR1 MDHEN and CDR2 SYDVKM. V gave up 6 bases and J gave up 6 bases, with 6 bases separating them. The CDR3 contains 11 residues. CDR3 residues: CASSSRQPQHF. CDR3 nucleotides: TGTGCCAGCAGCTCTCGTCAGCCCCAGCATTTT.

Points on this clone: The same CDR3 also results from other DNA sequences found in this sample. The V call is TRBV5-5, the J call TRBJ2-1; D is perhaps TRBD2 (5 bases). V was trimmed by 2 bases and J by 0 bases, leaving 9 bases between them. Looked up from germline, CDR1 is SGHKS and CDR2 is YYEKEE (reference sequence). CDR3 length equals 15 residues. CDR3 in DNA: TGTGCCAGCAGCTTAGAGGGATACTCCTACAATGAGCAGTTCTTC. Protein product: CASSLEGYSYNEQFF.

The chain couples TRBV2 to TRBJ2-7; D remains unclear. CDR3 length: 13 residues. Germline CDR1 SNHLY, CDR2 FYNNEI. The germline V and J ends were trimmed by 10 bases and 3 bases, with 16 bases remaining between them. CDR3 protein: CATASLPVYEQYF. CDR3 bases: TGTGCCACTGCCAGCCTACCCGTCTACGAGCAGTACTTC.

The chain couples TRBV28 to TRBJ1-5; D ambiguous. CDR3 size: 12 residues. The V gene's germline CDR1 is MDHEN and CDR2 SYDVKM. Deletions cut 7 bases from V and 5 bases from J, with 9 bases between. The CDR3 region has the DNA TGTGCCAGCACCGACTGGGATCAGCCCCAGCATTTT. Translating it yields CASTDWDQPQHF.

The chain combines TRBV5-3 with TRBJ2-1; tentative D call: TRBD2 (5 bases). TRBV5-3 is given ORF status, its function remaining uncertain. This CDR3 has 15 residues. The V end was cut by 6 bases, the J end by 14 bases, with 27 bases between. CDR3 bases: TGTGCCAGAAACATACGCCGGGGTTGGGCCCGTGTGGAGTTCTTC. Translation gives CARNIRRGWARVEFF.

The V gene is TRBV11-2, the J gene TRBJ2-2, with D perhaps TRBD1 (6 bases). V lost 2 bases to trimming and J lost 3 bases, with 10 bases between them. Germline CDR1 reads SGHAT; CDR2 reads FQNNGV. The CDR3 runs 15 residues. The CDR3 here is CASSLRDIYTGELFF. The CDR3 DNA is TGTGCCAGCAGCTTACGGGACATTTACACCGGGGAGCTGTTTTTT.

V gene TRBV7-2 combines with J gene TRBJ2-2; D is unresolved. This CDR3 is built from 17 residues. Germline values: CDR1 SGHTA, CDR2 FQGNSA. Trimming pared 6 bases from V and 0 bases from J, leaving 17 bases between. CDR3 sequence reads: CASSRDFALANTGELFF. The CDR3 region has the DNA TGTGCCAGCAGTCGAGATTTTGCCCTGGCGAACACCGGGGAGCTGTTTTTT.